This T cell receptor beta chain was observed in a study of shared clonotypes between healthy human individuals. The authors divided CD4+ cells into CD45RA+ naive and CD45RA-negative memory subsets. Study outcomes and limitations: Researchers found naive subsets generally carried larger estimated richness than memory subsets. Clonotype sharing across four donors was observed for around 5.1% of naive CD4 clonotypes.

This table comes from immunoSEQ multiplex PCR, and its TCRdb copy is limited to in-frame clones, with some not included. The data show roughly 2,500,000 clones, under 95% seen once. A remark on this clone: The antigen remains undetermined.

Germline V gene sequence: CDR1 SGHTA, CDR2 FQGNSA. The V gene end was trimmed by 1 base and the J gene end by 2 bases; junction bases not matched to a gene: 4. The CDR3 is 17 residues long. The chain has TRBV7-2 and TRBJ2-6, with 8 nucleotides matching TRBD1. The sample comprised naive CD4+ T cells from PBMCs. Subset denoted: CD45RA+ positively selected. The sequence was obtained from a man aged 18 to 29 in good health. Some clones in this sample may be carry-over from other donors' samples. The DNA for the CDR3 is TGTGCCAGCAGCTTAGTCGCAGGGGGCGCTGGGGCCAACGTCCTGACTTTC. Translation gives CASSLVAGGAGANVLTF.